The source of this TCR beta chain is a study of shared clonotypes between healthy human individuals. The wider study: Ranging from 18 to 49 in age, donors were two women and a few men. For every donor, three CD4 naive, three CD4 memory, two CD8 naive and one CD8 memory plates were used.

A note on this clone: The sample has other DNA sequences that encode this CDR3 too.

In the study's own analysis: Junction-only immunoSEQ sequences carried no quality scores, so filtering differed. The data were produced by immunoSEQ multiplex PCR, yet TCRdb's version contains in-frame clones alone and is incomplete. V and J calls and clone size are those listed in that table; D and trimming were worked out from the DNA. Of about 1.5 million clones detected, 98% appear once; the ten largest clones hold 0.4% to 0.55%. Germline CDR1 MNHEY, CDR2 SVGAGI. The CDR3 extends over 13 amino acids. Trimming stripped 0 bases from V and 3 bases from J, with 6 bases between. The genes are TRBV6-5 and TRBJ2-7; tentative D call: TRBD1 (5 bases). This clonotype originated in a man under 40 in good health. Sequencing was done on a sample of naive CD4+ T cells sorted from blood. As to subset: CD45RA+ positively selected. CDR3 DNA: TGTGCCAGCAGTTACTCGACAGTCTACGAGCAGTACTTC. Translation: CASSYSTVYEQYF.